The 6 T cell receptor beta chains presented below share a single source sample, sequenced in a study of blood T cell repertoires in COVID-19. The repertoire was sequenced with immunoSEQ multiplex PCR; TCRdb's copy has only in-frame clones and lacks some. This sample has about 410,000 clones; around 86% occur once, and the top ten carry 1.4% to 1.5%. Material for sequencing was peripheral blood. The source of these receptors is a woman aged 25 to 39 with active or convalescent COVID-19.

This clone was counted a few times. The J gene is TRBJ2-7, the V gene TRBV19; 10 bases align to TRBD2. J lost 6 bases, V lost 3 bases, and 8 bases had no gene match. There are 15 residues in the CDR3. The germline V gene encodes CDR1 LNHDA and CDR2 SQIVND (reference sequence). CDR3 coding DNA: TGTGCCAGTAGTATTCGATCTAGCGGGAGTGTCGAGCAGTACTTC. Translated, it gives CASSIRSSGSVEQYF.

This clone was detected a few times. CDR3 nucleotides: TGCGCCAGCAGCCCGGGGGAGCGGCACCCGGGCTCTGGAAACACCATATATTTT. Its protein product is CASSPGERHPGSGNTIYF. This sequence joins TRBV4-1 and TRBJ1-3; D may be TRBD1 (5 bases). V lost 4 bases to trimming and J lost 0 bases, with 19 bases between them. The CDR3 length is 18 residues. Germline lookup yields CDR1 MGHRA and CDR2 YSYEKL.

This clone was counted once. V gene TRBV6-5 combines with J gene TRBJ2-1; 10 positions agree with TRBD2. The length of the CDR3 is 14 residues. Germline CDR1 MNHEY, CDR2 SVGAGI. Trimming cost V 7 bases and J 7 bases; bases outside gene matches: 7. DNA for the CDR3: TGTGCCAGCATCCAAAGCGGGAGGGGGAATGAGCAGTTCTTC. Protein: CASIQSGRGNEQFF.

The V call is TRBV14, the J call TRBJ2-3, with D maybe TRBD1 (6 bases). This CDR3 region has 17 residues. The V end lost 5 bases, the J end lost 1 base, and 19 bases lay between the germline ends. Germline values: CDR1 SGHDN, CDR2 FVKESK. The CDR3 DNA reads TGTGCCAGCAGCGCCCTCTCAAGGGGGAGAGGCACAGATACGCAGTATTTT. It specifies CASSALSRGRGTDTQYF.

This chain joins TRBV5-8 and TRBJ2-2, with 9 bases identical to TRBD1. Trimming removed 4 bases from V and 4 bases from J; junction bases left unmatched: 8. The germline V gene encodes CDR1 SGHTS and CDR2 YDEGEE. The CDR3 contains 16 residues. The CDR3 DNA reads TGTGCCAGCAGCCCCGGGACAGGGTACGGCACCGGGGAGCTGTTTTTT. Encoded protein: CASSPGTGYGTGELFF.

As DNA, the CDR3 is TGTGCCAGCAGTTTGGTTGAGGGGGCAGGCACTGAAGCTTTCTTT. It is translated as CASSLVEGAGTEAFF. This sequence joins TRBV6-5 and TRBJ1-1; 7 bases fit TRBD1. The CDR3 consists of 15 residues. The germline CDR1 and CDR2 sequences are MNHEY and SVGAGI. V lost 4 bases and J lost 4; bases outside the gene matches: 9.